This section outlines one T cell receptor (beta chain) sequence together with its context. Antigen: not known. This entry comes from a study of T cell responses to AZD1222 COVID-19 vaccine. Study context: Second-dose groups at about 4 or about 12 weeks were pooled.

The CDR3 has 17 residues. CDR1 SGHTA and CDR2 FQGNSA come from the germline V gene. Trimming took 0 bases from V and 1 from J; bases not matched to a gene: 7. Study-wide points: None of the repertoires were sampled until the peak T cell response had passed. The study found vaccine-associated CD4 TCRs spanning spike, dominant at 160-218 and 743-854. Spike-specific TCR breadth rose after two AZD1222 doses, and depth rose as well.

This table comes from immunoSEQ multiplex PCR, and its TCRdb copy is limited to in-frame clones, with some not included. Of over 150,000 clones listed, roughly nine tenths are singletons. The receptor's source is an adult in good health. Sequenced here: peripheral blood, sampled on day 0 of AZD1222 vaccination. The chain joins TRBV7-2 to TRBJ2-5, with 8 bases aligning to TRBD2. CDR3 nucleotides: TGTGCCAGCAGCTTAGCTGGGGGCGGGGGGTCCCAAGAGACCCAGTACTTC. It is translated as CASSLAGGGGSQETQYF.